The TCR beta chain described here comes from a study of beta chain features in type 1 diabetes (dated by TCRdb to 2017 to 2018). For the study in its entirety: Mean age, gender distribution, total cell number and subset yield were not different between patients and healthy donors. A total of some 100,000,000 sorted cells were examined across all samples, and a strong correlation was observed between cell number per subset and RNA yield. The study compared the TCRB repertoires of sorted circulating CD4+ T cell subsets in recently diagnosed type 1 diabetes patients with those in matched healthy donors. Regulatory and stem cell-like memory subsets were isolated from only 8 patients and roughly 8 healthy donors, whereas naive and central memory subsets came from all 30 or so donors.

All of the isolated RNA was reverse transcribed with the High Capacity cDNA Reverse Transcription Kit, so expressed TCRB transcripts were sequenced. Deep immunoSEQ sequencing was performed on naive, central memory and regulatory T cell samples, with an average of roughly 3.6 million total reads per sample. Sorted cells were lysed in RLT buffer and RNA was extracted with DNase-treated RNeasy Micro or Mini kits, depending on cell number. Each cell subset was processed on its own to prevent cross-contamination, while patient and healthy donor samples were processed together. Using the immunoSEQ multiplex PCR, TCRB sequences were amplified from cDNA into 87-bp fragments spanning the CDR3 region. The amplicons were sequenced using the Illumina HiSeq platform. As for the authors' bioinformatics: PCR bias was computationally corrected using synthetic template baselines, reads within Hamming distance 2 were collapsed, and singletons that could not be merged were discarded. Reads were aligned against IMGT to assign V, D and J genes, CDR3 length and insertions or deletions at six rearrangement sites. Clonotype counts were normalized to sorted cell number within each subset before computing true diversity and Gini coefficients with the tcR R package. The overlap coefficient, calculated on TCRB nucleotide sequences, was used to quantify repertoire sharing. The source is immuneACCESS, and TCRdb retained only in-frame sequences with V and J called. Part of the clones is not carried over; for the studies checked, unresolved V genes explain less than half of this, and the remainder is unexplained. That table is the source of V, J and clone size, and D and trimming were worked out from the DNA. Counted in this sample were about 160,000 clones; 7.5% to 8.5% of them appeared once. Of the sample, roughly 0.5% is held by the ten largest clones.

Each donor gave one peripheral blood draw, roughly 110 mL on average, collected into heparinised tubes. A BD FACSAria II and a panel including CD45RO, CCR7, CD25, CD127, CD95 and CD27 were used to sort naive, central memory, regulatory and stem cell-like memory CD4+ T cells. A purity above 95% was achieved for all sorted populations. Right away, PBMCs were isolated by Lymphoprep density gradient centrifugation and were stained directly, with no culture step. So that batch effects would be minimized, each experiment stained and sorted samples in pairs, pairing one healthy donor with one patient. Summary of the overall study and its limitations: Shorter templates might have been favored by PCR, but patient and control samples were amplified and corrected together, so both groups would have been affected equally by any skew. A moderate but significant shortening of TCRB CDR3 length was observed in type 1 diabetes patients in all four CD4+ subsets. Because cDNA was sequenced instead of genomic DNA, highly expressing activated cells could be over-represented, though the groups showed no difference in activation or CD3 levels. At VDJ recombination sites, patients with type 1 diabetes made fewer insertions and deleted more nucleotides, a pattern implying thymic rearrangement abnormalities. HLA sub-analyses involved small numbers of individuals, so any influence of HLA type on TCRB rearrangement remained unresolved. Naive, central memory and regulatory TCRB repertoires appeared to be more similar among patients than among healthy donors.

A word on this clone: Its binding antigen is unknown. Nothing much larger sits one base from this clone, and base qualities are not available.

Trimming costs V 6 bases and J 5 bases, and their ends lie 16 bases apart. Taken from cysteine to phenylalanine, the CDR3 has 14 residues. The CDR3 DNA has 42 bases and is translated from base 1. The germline V gene encodes CDR1 MDHEN and CDR2 SYDVKM. This TCR was recovered from a man between 18 and 35 years old with type 1 diabetes. Material: central memory CD4+ T cells from blood. The chain uses TRBV28 and TRBJ2-5; the D gene is possibly TRBD2, with 6 bases matching. The bases are TGTGCCAGCAGGGCCGGCGGGATCAGGGAGACCCAGTACTTC. Its protein is CASRAGGIRETQYF.